The present TCR beta chain was sequenced within a study of T cell repertoires in cytomegalovirus infection. As for the study in general: Both a matching HLA type and CMV infection were indicated by public TCR beta signatures.

There are a few counts of this clonotype. No antigen is known for it. Study-level points and caveats: Based on cumulative public TCR beta family frequency, carriers of CMV plus the relevant HLA were identified.

This CDR3 region has 17 residues. J gave up 7 bases and V 3 bases, and 10 bases lay outside the gene matches. Germline V gene data show CDR1 as MNHEY and CDR2 as SMNVEV (reference sequence). Each CDR3 protein is one row after TCRdb ran MiXCR on the reads. The sample includes 400,000 or so distinct CDR3 sequences, approximately 30% of them seen just once. V gene TRBV27 combines with J gene TRBJ2-1; 12 bases align to TRBD2. The sample comprised PBMCs. The origin of this receptor is a human donor in good health (CMV status not recorded). Some clones in this sample may be carry-over from other donors' samples. The CDR3 here is CASSFGTSGSERNEQFF. The CDR3 nucleotides read TGTGCCAGCAGTTTCGGGACTAGCGGGTCAGAGAGGAATGAGCAGTTCTTC.